The present entry profiles one T cell receptor beta chain with its context. Its target is unknown. Libraries were prepared by immunoSEQ multiplex PCR; TCRdb keeps only in-frame clonotypes and omits some of them. The table shows about 83,000 clones, with around 90% occurring only once. The record originates from a study of PD-L1 blockade in urothelial cancer. Whole-study context: Between 0 and 3 prior chemotherapy regimens had been given to patients. Blood was evaluated 3 weeks (second dose) and 6 weeks after therapy began.

Study conclusions and caveats: It was durable-benefit patients whose tumor-associated blood clones expanded more at 3 weeks.

Germline loops: CDR1 LNHNV, CDR2 YYDKDF (reference sequence). V lost 3 bases and J 4 bases, leaving 9 bases between the germline ends. CDR3 length equals 14 residues. Sequencing used PBMCs, obtained around atezolizumab (anti-PD-L1) treatment. This receptor was identified in a woman between 65 and 79 years old with urothelial cancer. The chain is built from TRBV15 and TRBJ1-4; no clear D gene. CDR3 nucleotide sequence: TGTGCCACCAGCAGTTCGCAGATTAATGAAAAACTGTTTTTT. Amino acid sequence: CATSSSQINEKLFF.